This T cell receptor (beta chain) was identified in a study of PD-L1 blockade in urothelial cancer. Study-wide background: Patients arrived having already received 0 to 3 prior chemotherapy regimens. Blood was evaluated 3 weeks (second dose) and 6 weeks after therapy began. Counts from blood samples showed a median of roughly 130,000 T cells.

This clone was found a few times. No antigen is known for it. The study's findings and limits: At 3 weeks on treatment, tumor-associated clones expanded more with durable benefit.

Sequenced by immunoSEQ multiplex PCR; TCRdb stores in-frame clones only, minus some. Among about 91,000 clones listed, roughly 80% were seen once. The germline V and J ends were trimmed by 4 bases and 4 bases, with 11 bases remaining between them. The CDR3 sequence is 14 residues long. Germline values: CDR1 LNHDA, CDR2 SQIVND (reference sequence). The time point denotes: peripheral blood 6 weeks after treatment start. Sample: PBMCs, taken around atezolizumab (anti-PD-L1) treatment. This chain connects TRBV19 to TRBJ1-3; no clear D. This clonotype was obtained from a man between 70 and 80 years old with urothelial cancer. The CDR3 region has the DNA TGTGCCAGTAGTACGCGGATAGGCGGAAACACCATATATTTT. Protein product: CASSTRIGGNTIYF.